A selection of T cell receptor beta chains follows, all from one sample in a study of regulatory T cells in long-lasting Graves disease. TCRdb analysed the multiplex PCR reads with MiXCR anew, one entry per CDR3 protein. The sample yields 400,000 to 500,000 distinct CDR3 sequences, around 15% seen once. This sample was also put to use in a study of T cells in Graves' hyperthyroidism and ophthalmopathy.

The sample in question was peripheral blood mononuclear cells (PBMCs), obtained at new diagnosis, from a patient treated with antithyroid drugs. Receptor source: a woman aged 50 to 65 with Graves disease. The CDR3 runs from the conserved cysteine through the conserved F or W. The D gene is left open where the match is weak. Where a row states a size, it is once, few, many or the class of an expanded clone; other rows omit it.

length	size	D	J	V	DNA	CDR3
14	many	.	TRBJ2-1	TRBV12-3/TRBV12-4	TGTGCCAGCAACATAAGGGGGGGAGCGTATGAGCAGTTCTTC	CASNIRGGAYEQFF
14	many	TRBD1	TRBJ2-7	TRBV7-9	TGTGCCAGCAGCCGCGGACAGGGAAGAGGCGAGCAGTACTTC	CASSRGQGRGEQYF
14	.	.	TRBJ1-6	TRBV5-1	TGCGCCAGCAGCTTGGGAGGGGATACTTCACCCCTCCACTTT	CASSLGGDTSPLHF
15	many	.	TRBJ2-1	TRBV7-9	TGTGCCAGCAGCTCCTCCGGGGCCCGATACAATGAGCAGTTCTTC	CASSSSGARYNEQFF
15	few	.	TRBJ2-1	TRBV4-2	TGTGCCAGCAGCCAAGATCGTGATGGCTACAATGAGCAGTTCTTC	CASSQDRDGYNEQFF
14	.	TRBD1	TRBJ1-5	TRBV3-1	TGTGCCAGCAGCCATTCCAGGGGGTTTCAGCCCCAGCATTTT	CASSHSRGFQPQHF
14	few	.	TRBJ2-2	TRBV6-1	TGTGCCGGAAAAGAGGGGACTTACACCGGGGAGCTGTTTTTT	CAGKEGTYTGELFF
13	many	.	TRBJ2-5	TRBV2	TGTGCCAGCAGTCTTACAGGGGAGGGGACCCAGTACTTC	CASSLTGEGTQYF
15	.	TRBD2	TRBJ2-1	TRBV4-1	TGCGCCAGCAGCCAGGGACTAGCAGGAGGGGGTGAGCAGTTCTTC	CASSQGLAGGGEQFF
14	many	TRBD2	TRBJ2-1	TRBV12-3/TRBV12-4	TGTGCCAGCAGTTTAATGGGACTAGTATATGAGCAGTTCTTC	CASSLMGLVYEQFF
14	many	TRBD1	TRBJ2-1	TRBV12-3/TRBV12-4	TGTGCCAGCAGTTTTGGACAGGGGGCGGGTGAGCAGTTCTTC	CASSFGQGAGEQFF
14	many	.	TRBJ2-7	TRBV20-1	TGCAGTGCCCGGGGGAGCGGGTTTTCCTACGAGCAGTACTTC	CSARGSGFSYEQYF
15	.	TRBD1	TRBJ2-3	TRBV19	TGTGCCAGTAGTAGACAGACAGGGAGCACAGATACGCAGTATTTT	CASSRQTGSTDTQYF
16	many	TRBD2	TRBJ2-7	TRBV18	TGTGCCAGCTCACCACCGGGACTAGCGGGATCAAGCGAGCAGTACTTC	CASSPPGLAGSSEQYF
16	.	TRBD2	TRBJ2-1	TRBV7-9	TGTGCCAGCAGCTTAGGAGGGTTGGGGGGGGTTGATGAGCAGTTCTTC	CASSLGGLGGVDEQFF
13	.	.	TRBJ1-5	TRBV7-2	TGTGCCAGCAGCTTACATAACGGGCGGCCCCAGCATTTT	CASSLHNGRPQHF
15	few	.	TRBJ1-2	TRBV28	TGTGCCAGCAGTCGAGCCGCCGGGGAGGCCTATGGCTACACCTTC	CASSRAAGEAYGYTF